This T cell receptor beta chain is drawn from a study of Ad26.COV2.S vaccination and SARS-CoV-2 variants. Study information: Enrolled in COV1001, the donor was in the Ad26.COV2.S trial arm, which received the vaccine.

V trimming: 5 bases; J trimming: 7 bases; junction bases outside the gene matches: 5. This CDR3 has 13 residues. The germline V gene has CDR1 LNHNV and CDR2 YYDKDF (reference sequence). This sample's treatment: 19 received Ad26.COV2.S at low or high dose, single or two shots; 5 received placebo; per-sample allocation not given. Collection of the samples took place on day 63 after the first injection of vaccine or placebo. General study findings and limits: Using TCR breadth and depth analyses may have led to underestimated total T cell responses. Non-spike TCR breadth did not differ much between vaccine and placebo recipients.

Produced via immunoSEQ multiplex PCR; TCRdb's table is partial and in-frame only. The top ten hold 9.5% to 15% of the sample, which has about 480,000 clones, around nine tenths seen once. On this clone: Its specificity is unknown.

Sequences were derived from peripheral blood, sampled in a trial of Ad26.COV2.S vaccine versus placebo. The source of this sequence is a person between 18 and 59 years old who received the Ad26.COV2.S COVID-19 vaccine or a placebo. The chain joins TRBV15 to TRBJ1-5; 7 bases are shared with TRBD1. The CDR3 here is CATSGQVRQPQHF. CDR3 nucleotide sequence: TGTGCCACCAGCGGACAGGTGAGACAGCCCCAGCATTTT.